This record covers a single TCR beta chain. Antigen unknown. The data originate from a study of CD8+CD57+ T cells in acquired aplastic anemia. The wider study: Where healthy donors were concerned, CD4+ cells averaged about 11 million reads. Study conclusions and caveats: Patients had around 30 CD8+ CDR3 sequences in common with controls (the shared set).

Genomic DNA was employed as the template in profiling TCR beta VDJ and CDR3. One entry per CDR3 protein results from TCRdb running MiXCR on the reads. The data contain about 210,000 distinct CDR3 sequences, approximately 60% of them seen just once; the ten biggest clones take up around 28%. The clonotype comes from a human donor in good health. Sequencing input: sorted CD4+, CD8+, or CD8+CD57+ T cells (not recorded which) from PBMCs.

The CDR3 DNA reads TGTGCCACCAGTGACCAAGGGGGAGAGACCCAGTACTTC. Amino acid sequence: CATSDQGGETQYF. The rearrangement links TRBV24-1 to TRBJ2-5, with a tentative D call TRBD1 (6 bases). The germline V and J ends were trimmed by 4 bases and 4 bases, with 9 bases remaining between them. Germline lookup yields CDR1 KGHDR and CDR2 SFDVKD. This CDR3 comprises 13 residues.